The rows below give T cell receptor beta chains drawn from one sample of a study of T cells in Graves' hyperthyroidism and ophthalmopathy. A single record per CDR3 protein comes from TCRdb applying MiXCR to the multiplex PCR reads. The data contain 450,000 to 600,000 distinct CDR3 sequences, 14% of them singletons. The specimen was blood. The receptors here all came from a middle-aged woman with Graves' hyperthyroidism. Each CDR3 is given with its conserved first and last residue. Each record gives: clone size, D gene, V gene, J gene, CDR3 length, CDR3 protein, CDR3 DNA. The D gene is left open where the match is weak. Size is stated for part of the rows, as once, few or many counts, or as a class when the clone is expanded.

many	NA	TRBV3-1	TRBJ1-1	15	CASSPSGQSNTEAFF	TGTGCCAGCAGCCCAAGTGGACAGTCTAACACTGAAGCTTTCTTT
once	NA	TRBV3-1	TRBJ1-1	15	CASSQEIRGNTEAFF	TGTGCCAGCAGCCAAGAGATCAGGGGGAACACTGAAGCTTTCTTT
NA	NA	TRBV5-1	TRBJ2-3	17	CASSLGLARITPDTQYF	TGCGCCAGCAGCTTGGGGCTAGCCCGAATTACACCAGATACGCAGTATTTT
many	TRBD2	TRBV7-8	TRBJ2-1	17	CASSSSRTSGQNNEQFF	TGTGCCAGCAGCTCGTCCCGAACTAGCGGGCAGAACAATGAGCAGTTCTTC
few	TRBD2	TRBV7-8	TRBJ2-3	14	CASSSTSGSDTQYF	TGTGCCAGCAGCTCGACTAGCGGGAGCGATACGCAGTATTTT
many	NA	TRBV7-9	TRBJ2-3	14	CASSLHVSTDTQYF	TGTGCCAGCAGCTTACATGTTAGCACAGATACGCAGTATTTT
few	NA	TRBV29-1	TRBJ2-7	13	CSVEEGTTYEQYF	TGCAGCGTTGAGGAGGGGACCACCTACGAGCAGTACTTC
many	NA	TRBV20-1	TRBJ2-3	13	CSARIQGKDTQYF	TGCAGTGCTCGTATACAGGGAAAAGATACGCAGTATTTT
NA	TRBD1	TRBV12-3/TRBV12-4	TRBJ2-2	16	CASSLSRGPHTGELFF	TGTGCCAGCAGTTTATCTAGGGGGCCTCACACCGGGGAGCTGTTTTTT
many	NA	TRBV20-1	TRBJ2-1	13	CSTRITSYNEQFF	TGCTCTACTCGCATCACCTCCTACAATGAGCAGTTCTTC
many	NA	TRBV5-1	TRBJ2-3	16	CASSLDEGLSTDTQYF	TGCGCCAGCAGCTTGGATGAGGGCCTCAGCACAGATACGCAGTATTTT
many	TRBD1	TRBV10-1	TRBJ1-5	14	CASPRGQSNQPQHF	TGCGCCAGCCCCAGGGGGCAGAGCAATCAGCCCCAGCATTTT
NA	NA	TRBV19	TRBJ1-1	13	CASRPGQNTEAFF	TGTGCCAGTAGACCGGGACAGAACACTGAAGCTTTCTTT
many	TRBD1	TRBV5-6	TRBJ2-5	15	CASSFNRGRRETQYF	TGTGCCAGCAGCTTCAACAGGGGGCGCCGGGAGACCCAGTACTTC
few	NA	TRBV10-2	TRBJ1-5	16	CASSITGQGYNQPQHF	TGCGCCAGCAGTATAACGGGGCAGGGCTACAATCAGCCCCAGCATTTT
NA	NA	TRBV20-1	TRBJ2-6	16	CSAEDTGSAGANVLTF	TGCAGTGCAGAGGATACAGGGTCGGCTGGGGCCAACGTCCTGACTTTC
few	TRBD2	TRBV6-1	TRBJ2-3	15	CASSQTSGVPDTQYF	TGTGCCAGCAGTCAGACTAGCGGGGTGCCAGATACGCAGTATTTT
many	TRBD1	TRBV6-5	TRBJ1-6	15	CASRSDRAADSPLHF	TGTGCCAGCAGGTCAGACAGGGCCGCAGATTCACCCCTCCACTTT
NA	NA	TRBV7-9	TRBJ2-7	16	CASSLPKTGNRDEQYF	TGTGCCAGCAGCTTACCTAAAACAGGTAATCGGGACGAGCAGTACTTC
few	NA	TRBV6-2/TRBV6-3	TRBJ1-1	15	CASSYTDGTLAEAFF	TGTGCCAGCAGTTACACGGACGGTACTCTGGCTGAAGCTTTCTTT
many	TRBD2	TRBV10-3	TRBJ2-1	15	CAISEEAGGRNEQFF	TGTGCCATCAGTGAGGAGGCGGGAGGGCGGAATGAGCAGTTCTTC
few	NA	TRBV6-1	TRBJ1-5	14	CASSEARGGQPQHF	TGTGCCAGCAGTGAAGCGAGGGGTGGCCAGCCCCAGCATTTT
NA	NA	TRBV28	TRBJ2-5	14	CASSLYGPKETQYF	TGTGCCAGCAGCCTCTACGGGCCCAAAGAGACCCAGTACTTC
many	NA	TRBV7-9	TRBJ1-2	15	CASSLEGGGPYGYTF	TGTGCCAGCAGCTTAGAGGGCGGAGGGCCCTATGGCTACACCTTC
many	NA	TRBV20-1	TRBJ2-5	13	CSARNLREETQYF	TGCAGTGCTAGGAACTTAAGGGAGGAGACCCAGTACTTC
many	TRBD2	TRBV20-1	TRBJ2-7	16	CSAEGRSGRSTYEQYF	TGCAGTGCAGAGGGGCGGAGCGGGAGAAGCACCTACGAGCAGTACTTC
many	NA	TRBV27	TRBJ1-4	15	CASSLSARLNEKLFF	TGTGCCAGCAGTTTATCGGCAAGGCTGAATGAAAAACTGTTTTTT
few	TRBD1	TRBV5-6	TRBJ1-1	13	CASSSGQGLTTFF	TGTGCCAGCAGCTCGGGACAGGGGTTGACGACTTTCTTT
many	NA	TRBV2	TRBJ1-6	14	CASSVKGYGSPLHF	TGTGCCAGCAGTGTGAAAGGGTACGGTTCACCCCTCCACTTT
NA	NA	TRBV4-2	TRBJ2-1	14	CASSQGTAFNEQFF	TGTGCCAGCAGCCAAGGGACAGCCTTCAATGAGCAGTTCTTC
many	NA	TRBV28	TRBJ2-1	13	CASSLAPYHEQFF	TGTGCCAGCAGTTTAGCCCCCTATCATGAGCAGTTCTTC
few	NA	TRBV29-1	TRBJ2-7	12	CSVVTSRGEQYF	TGCAGCGTTGTTACGAGCCGTGGGGAGCAGTACTTC
many	TRBD1	TRBV2	TRBJ2-1	14	CATASGQGYNEQFF	TGTGCCACTGCCTCGGGACAGGGGTACAATGAGCAGTTCTTC
many	NA	TRBV18	TRBJ2-3	16	CASSPLPEAHTDTQYF	TGTGCCAGCTCTCCTCTTCCGGAGGCTCACACAGATACGCAGTATTTT
NA	TRBD1	TRBV3-1	TRBJ2-7	14	CASSQTGKAYEQYF	TGTGCCAGCAGCCAGACAGGGAAGGCCTACGAGCAGTACTTC
few	TRBD1	TRBV7-9	TRBJ1-1	17	CASSPGTGRRLNTEAFF	TGTGCCAGCAGCCCCGGGACAGGGAGACGACTGAACACTGAAGCTTTCTTT
NA	NA	TRBV15	TRBJ1-2	14	CATSRVGGNYGYTF	TGTGCCACCAGCAGAGTGGGGGGGAACTATGGCTACACCTTC
many	NA	TRBV6-1	TRBJ2-1	16	CASRSTPGRGVDEQFF	TGTGCCAGCAGATCCACCCCGGGGCGAGGGGTGGATGAGCAGTTCTTC
NA	TRBD2	TRBV6-1	TRBJ2-1	15	CASSKGLAGGGEQFF	TGTGCCAGCAGTAAGGGACTAGCGGGAGGAGGAGAGCAGTTCTTC
many	NA	TRBV6-1	TRBJ1-1	15	CASSDHRTGQTEAFF	TGTGCCAGCAGCGACCATCGAACAGGGCAGACTGAAGCTTTCTTT
many	NA	TRBV7-8	TRBJ2-5	14	CASSPRRTQETQYF	TGTGCCAGCAGCCCGAGACGGACACAAGAGACCCAGTACTTC
many	NA	TRBV12-3/TRBV12-4	TRBJ1-1	12	CASSPRQGSAFF	TGTGCCAGCAGTCCCCGGCAGGGATCGGCTTTCTTT
many	TRBD1	TRBV30	TRBJ2-7	13	CAWSVDRDYEQYF	TGTGCCTGGAGTGTGGACAGGGACTACGAGCAGTACTTC
many	NA	TRBV15	TRBJ2-7	13	CATSREEGYEQYF	TGTGCCACCAGCAGAGAAGAGGGCTACGAGCAGTACTTC
many	TRBD2	TRBV28	TRBJ2-1	17	CASSPPNSGRGRYEQFF	TGTGCCAGCAGTCCCCCCAATAGCGGGAGGGGGCGGTATGAGCAGTTCTTC
few	NA	TRBV5-1	TRBJ2-3	13	CASSSESTDTQYF	TGCGCCAGCTCGAGTGAGAGCACAGATACGCAGTATTTT